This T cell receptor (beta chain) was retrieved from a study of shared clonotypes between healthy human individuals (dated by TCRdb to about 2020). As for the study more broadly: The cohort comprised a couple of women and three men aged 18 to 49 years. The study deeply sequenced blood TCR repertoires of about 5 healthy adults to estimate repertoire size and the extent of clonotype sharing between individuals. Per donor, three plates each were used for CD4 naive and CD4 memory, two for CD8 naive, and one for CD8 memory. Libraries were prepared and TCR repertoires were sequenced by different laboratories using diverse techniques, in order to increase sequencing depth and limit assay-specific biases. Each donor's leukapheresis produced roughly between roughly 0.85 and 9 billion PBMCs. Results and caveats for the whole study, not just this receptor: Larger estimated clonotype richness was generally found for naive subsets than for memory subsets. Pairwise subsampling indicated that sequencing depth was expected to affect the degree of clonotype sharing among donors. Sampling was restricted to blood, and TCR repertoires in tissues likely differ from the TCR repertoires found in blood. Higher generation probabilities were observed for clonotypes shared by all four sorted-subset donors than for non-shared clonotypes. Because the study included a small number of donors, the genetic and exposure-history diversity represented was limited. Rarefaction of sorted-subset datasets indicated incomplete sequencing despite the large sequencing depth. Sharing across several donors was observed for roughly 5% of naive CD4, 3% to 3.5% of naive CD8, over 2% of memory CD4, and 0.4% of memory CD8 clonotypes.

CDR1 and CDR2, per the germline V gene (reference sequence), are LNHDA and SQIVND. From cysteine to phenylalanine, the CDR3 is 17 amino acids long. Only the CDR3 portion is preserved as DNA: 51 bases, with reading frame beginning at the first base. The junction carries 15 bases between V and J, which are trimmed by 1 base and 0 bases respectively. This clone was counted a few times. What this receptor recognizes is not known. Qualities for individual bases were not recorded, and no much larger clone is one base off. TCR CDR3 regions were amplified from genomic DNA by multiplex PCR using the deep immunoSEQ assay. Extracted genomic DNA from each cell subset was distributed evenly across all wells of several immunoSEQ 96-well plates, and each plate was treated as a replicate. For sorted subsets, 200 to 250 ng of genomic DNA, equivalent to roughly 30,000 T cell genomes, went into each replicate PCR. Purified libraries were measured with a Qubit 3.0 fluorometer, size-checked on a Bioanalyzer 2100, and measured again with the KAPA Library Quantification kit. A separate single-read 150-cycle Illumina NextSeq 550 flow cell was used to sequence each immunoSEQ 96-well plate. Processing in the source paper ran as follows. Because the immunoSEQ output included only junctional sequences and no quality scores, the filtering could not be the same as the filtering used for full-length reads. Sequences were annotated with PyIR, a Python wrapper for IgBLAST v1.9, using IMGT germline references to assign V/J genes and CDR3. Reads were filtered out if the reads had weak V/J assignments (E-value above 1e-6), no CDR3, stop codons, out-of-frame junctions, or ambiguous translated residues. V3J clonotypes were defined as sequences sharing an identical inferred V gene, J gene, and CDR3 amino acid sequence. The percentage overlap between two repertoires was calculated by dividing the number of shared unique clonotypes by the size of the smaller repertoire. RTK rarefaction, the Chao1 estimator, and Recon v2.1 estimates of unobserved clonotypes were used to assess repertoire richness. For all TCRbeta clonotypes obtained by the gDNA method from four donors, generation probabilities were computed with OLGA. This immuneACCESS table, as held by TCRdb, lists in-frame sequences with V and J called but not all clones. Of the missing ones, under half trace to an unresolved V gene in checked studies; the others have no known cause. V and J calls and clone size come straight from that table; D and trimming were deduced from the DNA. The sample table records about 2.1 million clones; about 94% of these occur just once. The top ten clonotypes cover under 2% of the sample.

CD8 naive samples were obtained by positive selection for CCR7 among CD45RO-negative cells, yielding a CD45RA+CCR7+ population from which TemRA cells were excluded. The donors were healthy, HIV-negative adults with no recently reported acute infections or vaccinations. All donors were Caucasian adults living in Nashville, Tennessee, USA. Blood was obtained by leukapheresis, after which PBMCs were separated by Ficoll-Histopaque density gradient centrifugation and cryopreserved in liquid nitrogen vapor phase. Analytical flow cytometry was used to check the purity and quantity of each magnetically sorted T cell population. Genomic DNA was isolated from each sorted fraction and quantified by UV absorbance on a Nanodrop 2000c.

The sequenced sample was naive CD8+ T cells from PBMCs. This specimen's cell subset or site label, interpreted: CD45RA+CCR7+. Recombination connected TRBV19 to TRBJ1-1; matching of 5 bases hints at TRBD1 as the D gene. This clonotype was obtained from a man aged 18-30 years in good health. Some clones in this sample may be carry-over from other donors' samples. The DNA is TGTGCCAGTAGTATAGGTACAGGTCGAGGCATGAACACTGAAGCTTTCTTT. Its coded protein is CASSIGTGRGMNTEAFF.